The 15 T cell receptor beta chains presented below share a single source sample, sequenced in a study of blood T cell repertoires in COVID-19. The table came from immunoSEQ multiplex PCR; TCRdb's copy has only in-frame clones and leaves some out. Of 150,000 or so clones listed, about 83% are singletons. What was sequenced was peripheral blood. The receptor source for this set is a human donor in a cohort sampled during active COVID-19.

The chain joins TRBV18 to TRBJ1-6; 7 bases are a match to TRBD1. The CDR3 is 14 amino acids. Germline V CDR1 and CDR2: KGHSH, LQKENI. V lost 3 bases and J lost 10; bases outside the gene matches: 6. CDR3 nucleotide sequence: TGTGCCAGCTCACCCTCGACAGGGAACTCACCCCTCCACTTT. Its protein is CASSPSTGNSPLHF. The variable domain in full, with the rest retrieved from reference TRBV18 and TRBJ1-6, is NAGVMQNPRHLVRRRGQEARLRCSPMKGHSHVYWYRQLPEEGLKFMVYLQKENIIDESGMPKERFSAEFPKEGPSILRIQQVVRGDSAAYFCASSPSTGNSPLHFGNGTRLTVT.

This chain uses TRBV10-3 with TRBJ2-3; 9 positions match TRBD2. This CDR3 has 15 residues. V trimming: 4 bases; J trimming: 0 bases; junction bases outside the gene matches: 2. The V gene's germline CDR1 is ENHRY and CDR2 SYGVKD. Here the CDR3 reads CAISAAGGSTDTQYF. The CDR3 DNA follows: TGTGCCATCAGTGCGGCGGGGGGGAGCACAGATACGCAGTATTTT.

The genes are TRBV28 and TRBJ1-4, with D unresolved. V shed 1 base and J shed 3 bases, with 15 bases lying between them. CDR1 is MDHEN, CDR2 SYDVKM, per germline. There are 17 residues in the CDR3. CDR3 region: CASSLYSLGVANEKLFF. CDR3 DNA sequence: TGTGCCAGCAGTTTATATTCCCTCGGGGTGGCTAATGAAAAACTGTTTTTT.

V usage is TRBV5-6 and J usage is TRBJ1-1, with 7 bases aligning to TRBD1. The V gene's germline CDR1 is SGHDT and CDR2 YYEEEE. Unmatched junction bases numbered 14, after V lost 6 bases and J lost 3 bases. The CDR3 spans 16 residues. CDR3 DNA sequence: TGTGCCAGCACCTTCACACCGAGGGGGCAGGACACTGAAGCTTTCTTT. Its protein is CASTFTPRGQDTEAFF. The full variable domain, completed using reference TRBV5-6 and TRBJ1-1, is DAGVTQSPTHLIKTRGQQVTLRCSPKSGHDTVSWYQQALGQGPQFIFQYYEEEERQRGNFPDRFSGHQFPNYSSELNVNALLLGDSALYLCASTFTPRGQDTEAFFGQGTRLTVV.

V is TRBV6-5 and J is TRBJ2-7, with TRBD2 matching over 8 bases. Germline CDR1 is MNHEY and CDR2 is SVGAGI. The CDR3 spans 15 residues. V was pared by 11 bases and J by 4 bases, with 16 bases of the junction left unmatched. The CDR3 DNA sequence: TGTGCCGCCCCTAGATTGGCTAGCGGGCGTTACGAGCAGTACTTC. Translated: CAAPRLASGRYEQYF.

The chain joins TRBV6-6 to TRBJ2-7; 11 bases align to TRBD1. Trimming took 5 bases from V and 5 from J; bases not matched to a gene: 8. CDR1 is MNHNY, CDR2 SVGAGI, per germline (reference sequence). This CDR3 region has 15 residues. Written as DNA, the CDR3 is TGTGCCAGCAGTCTCGGACAGGGGGCTGCACACGAGCAGTACTTC. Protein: CASSLGQGAAHEQYF.

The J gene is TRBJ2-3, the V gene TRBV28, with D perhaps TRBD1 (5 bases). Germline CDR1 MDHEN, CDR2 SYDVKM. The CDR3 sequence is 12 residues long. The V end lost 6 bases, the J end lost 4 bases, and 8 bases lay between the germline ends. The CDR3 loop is CASRLGADTQYF. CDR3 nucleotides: TGTGCCAGCAGGCTAGGGGCAGATACGCAGTATTTT. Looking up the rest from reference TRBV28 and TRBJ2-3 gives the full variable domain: DVKVTQSSRYLVKRTGEKVFLECVQDMDHENMFWYRQDPGLGLRLIYFSYDVKMKEKGDIPEGYSVSREKKERFSLILESASTNQTSMYLCASRLGADTQYFGPGTRLTVL.

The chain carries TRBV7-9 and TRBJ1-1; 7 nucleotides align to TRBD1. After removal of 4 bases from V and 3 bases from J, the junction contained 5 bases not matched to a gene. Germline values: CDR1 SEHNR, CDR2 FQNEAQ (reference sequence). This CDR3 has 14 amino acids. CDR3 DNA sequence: TGTGCCAGCAGCTCAAAAGGGGGCGACACTGAAGCTTTCTTT. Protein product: CASSSKGGDTEAFF.

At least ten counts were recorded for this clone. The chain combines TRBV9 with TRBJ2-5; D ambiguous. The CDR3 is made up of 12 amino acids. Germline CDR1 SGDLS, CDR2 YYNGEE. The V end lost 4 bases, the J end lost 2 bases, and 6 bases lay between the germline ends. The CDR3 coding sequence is TGTGCCAGCAGCCCCGGGCAAGAGACCCAGTACTTC. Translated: CASSPGQETQYF.

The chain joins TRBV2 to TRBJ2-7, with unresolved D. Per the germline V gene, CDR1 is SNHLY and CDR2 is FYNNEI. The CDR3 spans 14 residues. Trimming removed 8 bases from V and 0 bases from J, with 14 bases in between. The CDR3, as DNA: TGTGCCAGCTCTTCGCGCTCGGGCTCCTACGAGCAGTACTTC. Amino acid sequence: CASSSRSGSYEQYF.

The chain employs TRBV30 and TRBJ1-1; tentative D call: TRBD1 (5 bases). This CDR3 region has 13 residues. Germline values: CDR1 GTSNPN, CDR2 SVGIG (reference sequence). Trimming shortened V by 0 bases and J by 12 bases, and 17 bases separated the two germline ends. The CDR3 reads CAWSVGVGGFTFF. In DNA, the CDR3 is TGTGCCTGGAGTGTAGGGGTCGGTGGTTTCACTTTCTTT. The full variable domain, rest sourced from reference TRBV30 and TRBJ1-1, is SQTIHQWPATLVQPVGSPLSLECTVEGTSNPNLYWYRQAAGRGLQLLFYSVGIGQISSEVPQNLSASRPQDRQFILSSKKLLLSDSGFYLCAWSVGVGGFTFFGQGTRLTVV.

CDR3 coding DNA: TGTGCCAGCAGTTTCATTGGTAGCGGGGAGCAGTACTTC. Amino acid sequence: CASSFIGSGEQYF. The rearrangement joins TRBV12-3 or TRBV12-4 to TRBJ2-7; 7 positions agree with TRBD2. The CDR3 length is 13 residues. V lost 3 bases, J lost 7 bases, and 6 bases stayed unmatched.

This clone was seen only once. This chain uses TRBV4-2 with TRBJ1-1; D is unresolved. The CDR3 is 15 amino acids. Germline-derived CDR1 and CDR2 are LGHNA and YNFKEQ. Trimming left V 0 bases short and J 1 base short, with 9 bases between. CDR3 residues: CASSQEFPGNTEAFF. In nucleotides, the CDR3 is TGTGCCAGCAGCCAAGAGTTTCCGGGGAACACTGAAGCTTTCTTT.

The CDR3 here is CASSRSSGMNTEAFF. CDR3 nucleotide sequence: TGTGCCAGCTCGCGTAGTTCAGGGATGAACACTGAAGCTTTCTTT. The chain combines TRBV6-4 with TRBJ1-1, with D possibly TRBD1 on 5 matching bases. Per the germline V gene, CDR1 is MRHNA and CDR2 is SNTAGT. Trimming cost V 8 bases and J 0 bases, with 16 bases left between them. The CDR3 is 15 residues long.

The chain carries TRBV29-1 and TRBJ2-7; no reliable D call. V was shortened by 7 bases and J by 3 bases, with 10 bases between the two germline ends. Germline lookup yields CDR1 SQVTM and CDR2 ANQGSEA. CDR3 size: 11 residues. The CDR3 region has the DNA TGCAGCGCCGCGTCGGTCTACGAGCAGTACTTC. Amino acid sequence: CSAASVYEQYF.